The 8 T cell receptor beta chains reported below all come from one sample, sequenced in a study of blood T cell repertoires in COVID-19. Assay: immunoSEQ multiplex PCR; the TCRdb copy retains only in-frame clones and omits some. The sample contains approximately 330,000 clones, approximately 90% of which appear only once. Source material: peripheral blood. The receptors originated from a man aged 25 to 40 with COVID-19, enrolled during active disease.

The J gene is TRBJ1-6, the V gene TRBV21-1; TRBD1, the table's D call, was not compared with the DNA. TRBV21-1 has pseudogene status. This CDR3 contains 16 residues. CDR3: CASSKSPDRGRRPLHF. The CDR3 DNA reads TGTGCCAGCAGCAAATCCCCAGACAGGGGCCGCAGACCCCTCCACTTT.

The V gene is TRBV29-1, the J gene TRBJ2-1; TRBD1 matches at 10 bases. V shed 1 base and J 2 bases; nucleotides not matched to a gene: 2. This CDR3 has 15 amino acids. Germline V gene sequence: CDR1 SQVTM, CDR2 ANQGSEA. The CDR3 coding sequence is TGCAGCGTTGAAGGAGGACAGGGGGCCTACAATGAGCAGTTCTTC. It encodes CSVEGGQGAYNEQFF.

The chain links TRBV28 to TRBJ2-7; TRBD1 matches at 7 bases. CDR3 size: 18 residues. The germline V gene has CDR1 MDHEN and CDR2 SYDVKM. V shed 2 bases and J 5 bases; nucleotides not matched to a gene: 18. Written as DNA, the CDR3 is TGTGCCAGCAGTTTAGCGGTAGTAGTAGGGGGCGCCTTCAACGAGCAGTACTTC. Amino acid sequence: CASSLAVVVGGAFNEQYF.

The chain combines TRBV7-6 with TRBJ2-3, with 7 bases that match TRBD2. V was clipped by 5 bases and J by 1 base; unmatched bases: 9. The CDR3 is 16 amino acids. CDR1 and CDR2 from the germline V gene are SGHVS and FNYEAQ. The CDR3 DNA sequence: TGTGCCAGCAGCCCCGCGCTAGCGGTCGGCACAGATACGCAGTATTTT. Protein: CASSPALAVGTDTQYF. Filled out from reference TRBV7-6 and TRBJ2-3, the complete variable domain reads GAGVSQSPRYKVTKRGQDVALRCDPISGHVSLYWYRQALGQGPEFLTYFNYEAQQDKSGLPNDRFSAERPEGSISTLTIQRTEQRDSAMYRCASSPALAVGTDTQYFGPGTRLTVL.

The genes are TRBV29-1 and TRBJ2-1; 9 bases agree with TRBD2. Germline V CDR1 and CDR2: SQVTM, ANQGSEA. V trimming: 7 bases; J trimming: 0 bases; junction bases outside the gene matches: 4. The CDR3 is 14 amino acids. CDR3 nucleotide sequence: TGCAGCGGGGTTAGCGGGAGCTCCTACAATGAGCAGTTCTTC. Translating gives CSGVSGSSYNEQFF.

The V call is TRBV9, the J call TRBJ2-2; 8 bases map to TRBD1. Germline assignment: CDR1 SGDLS and CDR2 YYNGEE. The length of the CDR3 is 16 residues. Trimming removed 0 bases from V and 3 bases from J; junction bases left unmatched: 4. The CDR3 DNA is TGTGCCAGCAGCGTAGGCAGGGGGCGATACACCGGGGAGCTGTTTTTT. Protein: CASSVGRGRYTGELFF. Supplemented by reference TRBV9 and TRBJ2-2, the full variable domain reads DSGVTQTPKHLITATGQRVTLRCSPRSGDLSVYWYQQSLDQGLQFLIQYYNGEERAKGNILERFSAQQFPDLHSELNLSSLELGDSALYFCASSVGRGRYTGELFFGEGSRLTVL.

The rearrangement joins TRBV13 to TRBJ2-7; 11 positions match TRBD2. The length of the CDR3 is 15 residues. Looked up from germline, CDR1 is PRHDT and CDR2 is FYEKMQ (reference sequence). The junction had 1 base not matched to a gene; V was cut back by 0 bases and J by 3 bases. CDR3: CASSLGLAGDYEQYF. The CDR3 DNA follows: TGTGCCAGCAGCTTAGGACTAGCGGGGGACTACGAGCAGTACTTC.

The chain employs TRBV12-3 or TRBV12-4 and TRBJ2-1, with D unresolved. With 6 bases removed from V and 5 bases from J, the gap between germline ends came to 11 bases. The CDR3 has 13 residues. The CDR3 region has the DNA TGTGCCAGCAGGCCTCGAGTTCACAATGAGCAGTTCTTC. This gives the protein CASRPRVHNEQFF.